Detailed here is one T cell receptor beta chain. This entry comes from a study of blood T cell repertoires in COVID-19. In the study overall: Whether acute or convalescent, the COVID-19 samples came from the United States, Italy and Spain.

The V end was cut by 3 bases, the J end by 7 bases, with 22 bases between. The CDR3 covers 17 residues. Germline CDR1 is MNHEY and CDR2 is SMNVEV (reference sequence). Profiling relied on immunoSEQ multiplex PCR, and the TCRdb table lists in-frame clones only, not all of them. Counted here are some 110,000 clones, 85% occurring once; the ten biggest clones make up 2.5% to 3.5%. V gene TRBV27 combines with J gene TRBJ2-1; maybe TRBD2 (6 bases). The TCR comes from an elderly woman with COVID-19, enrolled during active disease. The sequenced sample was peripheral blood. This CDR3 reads CASSFAGLRRGSNEQFF. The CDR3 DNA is TGTGCCAGCAGTTTCGCGGGACTCCGGAGGGGCTCTAATGAGCAGTTCTTC.